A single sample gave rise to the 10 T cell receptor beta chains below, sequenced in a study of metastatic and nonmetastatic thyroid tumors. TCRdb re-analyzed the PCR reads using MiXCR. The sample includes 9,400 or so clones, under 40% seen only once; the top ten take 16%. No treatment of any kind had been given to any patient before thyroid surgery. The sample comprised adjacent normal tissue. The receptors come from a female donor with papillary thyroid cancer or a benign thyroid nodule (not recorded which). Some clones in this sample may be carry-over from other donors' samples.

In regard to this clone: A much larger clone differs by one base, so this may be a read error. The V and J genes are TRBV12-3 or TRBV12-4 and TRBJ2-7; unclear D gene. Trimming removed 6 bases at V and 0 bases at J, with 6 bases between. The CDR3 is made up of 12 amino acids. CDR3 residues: CASRLNSYEQYF. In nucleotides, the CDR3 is TGTGCCAGCAGATTAAACTCCTACGAGCAGTACTTC.

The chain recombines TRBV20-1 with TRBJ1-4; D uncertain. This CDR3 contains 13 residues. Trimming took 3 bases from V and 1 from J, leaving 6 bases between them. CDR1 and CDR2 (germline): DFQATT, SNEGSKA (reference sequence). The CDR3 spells CSASLITNEKLFF. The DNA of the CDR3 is TGCAGTGCTAGTCTCATAACTAATGAAAAACTGTTTTTT.

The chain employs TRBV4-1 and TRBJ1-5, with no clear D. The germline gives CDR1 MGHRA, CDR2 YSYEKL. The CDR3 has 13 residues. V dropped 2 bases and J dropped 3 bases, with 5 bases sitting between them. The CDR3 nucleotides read TGCGCCAGCAGCCAACAGATCAATCAGCCCCAGCATTTT. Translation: CASSQQINQPQHF.

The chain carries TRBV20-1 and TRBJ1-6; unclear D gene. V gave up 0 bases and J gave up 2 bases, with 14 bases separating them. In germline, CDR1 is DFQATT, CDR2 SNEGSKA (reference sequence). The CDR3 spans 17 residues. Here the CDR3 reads CSARDGAQGTYNSPLHF. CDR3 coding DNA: TGCAGTGCTAGAGATGGAGCCCAAGGAACCTATAATTCACCCCTCCACTTT.

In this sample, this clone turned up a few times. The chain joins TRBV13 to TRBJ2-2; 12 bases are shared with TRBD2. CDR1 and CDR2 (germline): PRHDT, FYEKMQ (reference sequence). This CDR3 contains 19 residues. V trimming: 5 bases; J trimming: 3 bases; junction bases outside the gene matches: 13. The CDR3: CASSPMKLAGGWHTGELFF. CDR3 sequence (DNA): TGTGCCAGCAGCCCAATGAAACTAGCGGGAGGATGGCACACCGGGGAGCTGTTTTTT.

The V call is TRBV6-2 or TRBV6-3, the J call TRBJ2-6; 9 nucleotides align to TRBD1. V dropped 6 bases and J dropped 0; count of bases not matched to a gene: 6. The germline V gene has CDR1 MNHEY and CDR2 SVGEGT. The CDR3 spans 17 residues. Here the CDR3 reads CASRLGQGSSGANVLTF. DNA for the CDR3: TGTGCCAGCAGACTCGGACAGGGGAGCTCTGGGGCCAACGTCCTGACTTTC.

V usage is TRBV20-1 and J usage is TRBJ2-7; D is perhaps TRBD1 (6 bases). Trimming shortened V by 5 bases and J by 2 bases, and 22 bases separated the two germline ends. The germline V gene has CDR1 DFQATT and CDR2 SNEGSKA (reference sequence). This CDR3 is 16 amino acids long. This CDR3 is CSALQGFSLIAYEQYF. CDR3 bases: TGCAGTGCTCTACAGGGCTTCTCCCTGATAGCCTACGAGCAGTACTTC.

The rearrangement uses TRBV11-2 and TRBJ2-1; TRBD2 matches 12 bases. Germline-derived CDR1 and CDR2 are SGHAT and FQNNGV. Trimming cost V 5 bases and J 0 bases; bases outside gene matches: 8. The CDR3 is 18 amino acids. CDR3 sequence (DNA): TGTGCCAGCAGCCTGCTAGCGGGAGGGCCGAGCTCCTACAATGAGCAGTTCTTC. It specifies CASSLLAGGPSSYNEQFF.

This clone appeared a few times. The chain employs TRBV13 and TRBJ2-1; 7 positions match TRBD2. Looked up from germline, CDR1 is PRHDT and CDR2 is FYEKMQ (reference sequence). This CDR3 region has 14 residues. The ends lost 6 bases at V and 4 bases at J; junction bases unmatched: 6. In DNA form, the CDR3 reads TGTGCCAGCAGTTCTAGCGGAGAATACAATGAGCAGTTCTTC. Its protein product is CASSSSGEYNEQFF. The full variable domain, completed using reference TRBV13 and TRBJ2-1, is AAGVIQSPRHLIKEKRETATLKCYPIPRHDTVYWYQQGPGQDPQFLISFYEKMQSDKGSIPDRFSAQQFSDYHSELNMSSLELGDSALYFCASSSSGEYNEQFFGPGTRLTVL.

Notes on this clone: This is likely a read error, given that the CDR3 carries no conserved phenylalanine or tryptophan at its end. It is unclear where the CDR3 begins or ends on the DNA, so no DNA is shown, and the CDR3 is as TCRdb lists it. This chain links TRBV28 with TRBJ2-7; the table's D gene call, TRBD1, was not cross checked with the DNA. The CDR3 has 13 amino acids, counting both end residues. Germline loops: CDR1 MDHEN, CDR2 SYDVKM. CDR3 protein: CASSGLGGTPPVH.